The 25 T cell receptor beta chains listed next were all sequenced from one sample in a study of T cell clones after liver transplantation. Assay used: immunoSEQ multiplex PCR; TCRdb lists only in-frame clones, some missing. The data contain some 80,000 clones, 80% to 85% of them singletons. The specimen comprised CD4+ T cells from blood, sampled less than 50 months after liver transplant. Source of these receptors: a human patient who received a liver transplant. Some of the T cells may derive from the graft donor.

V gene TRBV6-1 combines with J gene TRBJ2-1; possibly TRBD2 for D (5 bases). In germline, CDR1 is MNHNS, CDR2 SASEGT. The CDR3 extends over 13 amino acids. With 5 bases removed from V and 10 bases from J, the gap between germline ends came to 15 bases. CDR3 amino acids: CASSKGYSEEQFF. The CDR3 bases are TGTGCCAGCAGTAAAGGGTATAGCGAGGAGCAGTTCTTC.

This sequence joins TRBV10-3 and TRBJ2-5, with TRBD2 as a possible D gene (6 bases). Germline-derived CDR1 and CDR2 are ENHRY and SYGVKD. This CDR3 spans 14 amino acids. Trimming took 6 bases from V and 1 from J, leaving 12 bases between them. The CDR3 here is CAISGGSGQETQYF. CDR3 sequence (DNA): TGTGCCATCAGCGGGGGTAGCGGCCAAGAGACCCAGTACTTC.

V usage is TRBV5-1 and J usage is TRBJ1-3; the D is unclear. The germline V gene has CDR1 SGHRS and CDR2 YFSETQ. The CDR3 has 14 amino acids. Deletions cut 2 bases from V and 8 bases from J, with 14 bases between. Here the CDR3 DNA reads TGCGCCAGCAGCTTAAACGGTCGGGGAGACACCATATATTTT. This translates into CASSLNGRGDTIYF.

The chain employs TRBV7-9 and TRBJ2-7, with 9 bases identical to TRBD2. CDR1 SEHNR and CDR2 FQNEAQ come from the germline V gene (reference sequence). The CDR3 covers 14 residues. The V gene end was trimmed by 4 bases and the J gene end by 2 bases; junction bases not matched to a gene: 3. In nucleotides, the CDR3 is TGTGCCAGCAGCTCCCTAGCGGGAACCTACGAGCAGTACTTC. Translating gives CASSSLAGTYEQYF.

CDR3 protein: CASSEGRANQPQHF. The CDR3 coding sequence is TGTGCCAGCAGTGAAGGCAGGGCCAATCAGCCCCAGCATTTT. V and J are TRBV6-1 and TRBJ1-5; a weak D match, TRBD1 (5 bases). The germline V gene encodes CDR1 MNHNS and CDR2 SASEGT. This CDR3 has 14 residues. Deletions cut 1 base from V and 3 bases from J, with 7 bases between.

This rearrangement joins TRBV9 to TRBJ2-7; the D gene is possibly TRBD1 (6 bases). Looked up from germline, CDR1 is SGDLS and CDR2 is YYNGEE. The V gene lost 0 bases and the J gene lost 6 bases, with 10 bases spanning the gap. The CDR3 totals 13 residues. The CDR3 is CASSVEQGGEQYF. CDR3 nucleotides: TGTGCCAGCAGCGTAGAACAGGGCGGCGAGCAGTACTTC.

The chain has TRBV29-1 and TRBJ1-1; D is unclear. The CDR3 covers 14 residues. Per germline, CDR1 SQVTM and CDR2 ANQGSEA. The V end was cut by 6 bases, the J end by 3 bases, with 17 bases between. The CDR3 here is CSVPLPPAYTEAFF. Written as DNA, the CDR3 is TGCAGCGTACCCCTTCCACCAGCCTACACTGAAGCTTTCTTT.

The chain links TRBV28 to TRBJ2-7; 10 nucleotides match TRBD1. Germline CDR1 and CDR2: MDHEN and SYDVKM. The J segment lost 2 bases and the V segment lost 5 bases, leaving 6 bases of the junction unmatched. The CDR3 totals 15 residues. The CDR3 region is CASSPRGQGTYEQYF. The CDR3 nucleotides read TGTGCCAGCAGTCCCAGGGGACAGGGGACCTACGAGCAGTACTTC.

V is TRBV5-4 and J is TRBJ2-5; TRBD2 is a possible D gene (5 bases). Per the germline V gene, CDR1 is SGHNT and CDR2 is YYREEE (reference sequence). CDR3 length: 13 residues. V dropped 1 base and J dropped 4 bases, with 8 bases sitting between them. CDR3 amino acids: CASSLTRAETQYF. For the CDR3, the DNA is TGTGCCAGCAGCTTGACTAGAGCAGAGACCCAGTACTTC. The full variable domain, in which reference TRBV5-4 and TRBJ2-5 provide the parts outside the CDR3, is ETGVTQSPTHLIKTRGQQVTLRCSSQSGHNTVSWYQQALGQGPQFIFQYYREEENGRGNFPPRFSGLQFPNYSSELNVNALELDDSALYLCASSLTRAETQYFGPGTRLLVL.

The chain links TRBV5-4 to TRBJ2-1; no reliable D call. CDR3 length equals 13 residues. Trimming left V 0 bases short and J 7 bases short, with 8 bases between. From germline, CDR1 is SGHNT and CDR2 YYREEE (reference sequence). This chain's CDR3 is CASSLGGRNEQFF. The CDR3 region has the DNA TGTGCCAGCAGCTTGGGAGGTCGGAATGAGCAGTTCTTC. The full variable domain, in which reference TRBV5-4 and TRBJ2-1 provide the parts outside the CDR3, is ETGVTQSPTHLIKTRGQQVTLRCSSQSGHNTVSWYQQALGQGPQFIFQYYREEENGRGNFPPRFSGLQFPNYSSELNVNALELDDSALYLCASSLGGRNEQFFGPGTRLTVL.

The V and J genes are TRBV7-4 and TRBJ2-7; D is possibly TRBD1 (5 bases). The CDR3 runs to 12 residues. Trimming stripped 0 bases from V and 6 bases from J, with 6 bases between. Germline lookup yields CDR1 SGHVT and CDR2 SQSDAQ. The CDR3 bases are TGTGCCAGCAGCTTAGCCAGGGCCGAGCAGTACTTC. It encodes CASSLARAEQYF.

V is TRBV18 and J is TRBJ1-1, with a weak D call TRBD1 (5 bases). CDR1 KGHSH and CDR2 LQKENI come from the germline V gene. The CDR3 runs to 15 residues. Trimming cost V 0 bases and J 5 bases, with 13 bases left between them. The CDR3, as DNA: TGTGCCAGCTCACCACCTCTCTCGAAGGGGACTGAAGCTTTCTTT. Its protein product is CASSPPLSKGTEAFF.

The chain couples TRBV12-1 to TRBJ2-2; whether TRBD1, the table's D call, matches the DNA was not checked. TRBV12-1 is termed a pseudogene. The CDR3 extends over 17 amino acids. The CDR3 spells CASSFGPGGKNTGELFF. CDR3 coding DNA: TGTGCCAGCAGCTTTGGTCCAGGGGGCAAGAACACCGGGGAGCTGTTTTTT.

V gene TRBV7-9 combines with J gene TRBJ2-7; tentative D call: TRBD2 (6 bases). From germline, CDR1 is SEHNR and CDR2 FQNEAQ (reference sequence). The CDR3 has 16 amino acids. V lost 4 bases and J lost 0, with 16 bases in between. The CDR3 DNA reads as TGTGCCAGCAGCTCTATCCGGGACTCGAGCTCCTACGAGCAGTACTTC. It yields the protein CASSSIRDSSSYEQYF. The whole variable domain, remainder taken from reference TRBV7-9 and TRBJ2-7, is DTGVSQNPRHKITKRGQNVTFRCDPISEHNRLYWYRQTLGQGPEFLTYFQNEAQLEKSRLLSDRFSAERPKGSFSTLEIQRTEQGDSAMYLCASSSIRDSSSYEQYFGPGTRLTVT.

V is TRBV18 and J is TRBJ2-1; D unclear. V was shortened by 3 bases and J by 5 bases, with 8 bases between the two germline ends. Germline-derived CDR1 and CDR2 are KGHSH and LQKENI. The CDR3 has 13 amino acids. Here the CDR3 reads CASSPRADNEQFF. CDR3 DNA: TGTGCCAGCTCACCTCGTGCGGACAATGAGCAGTTCTTC.

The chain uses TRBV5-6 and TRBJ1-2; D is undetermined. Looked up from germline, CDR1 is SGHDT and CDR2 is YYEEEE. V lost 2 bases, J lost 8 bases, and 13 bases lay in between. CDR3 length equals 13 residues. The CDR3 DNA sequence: TGTGCCAGCAGCTTTGGGAGCATGGGAGGCTACACCTTC. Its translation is CASSFGSMGGYTF.

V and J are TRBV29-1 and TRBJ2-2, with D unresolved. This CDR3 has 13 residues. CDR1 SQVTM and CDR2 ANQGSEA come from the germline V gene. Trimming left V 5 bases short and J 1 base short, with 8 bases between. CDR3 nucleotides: TGCAGCGTTCAAGGCGGGAACACCGGGGAGCTGTTTTTT. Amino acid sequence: CSVQGGNTGELFF.

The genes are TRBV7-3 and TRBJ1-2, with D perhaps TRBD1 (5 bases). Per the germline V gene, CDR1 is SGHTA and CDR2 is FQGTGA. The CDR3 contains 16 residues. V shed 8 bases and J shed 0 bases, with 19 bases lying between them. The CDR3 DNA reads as TGTGCCAGCTTTCCCGTGGCAGGGACTTCTAACTATGGCTACACCTTC. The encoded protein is CASFPVAGTSNYGYTF.

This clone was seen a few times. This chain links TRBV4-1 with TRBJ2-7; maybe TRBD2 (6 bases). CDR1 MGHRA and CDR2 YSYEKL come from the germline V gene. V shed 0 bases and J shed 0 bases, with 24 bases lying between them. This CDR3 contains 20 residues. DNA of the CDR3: TGCGCCAGCAGCCAAGAAACTGGAGGGACGGTATCCCGGCTCTCCTACGAGCAGTACTTC. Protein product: CASSQETGGTVSRLSYEQYF.

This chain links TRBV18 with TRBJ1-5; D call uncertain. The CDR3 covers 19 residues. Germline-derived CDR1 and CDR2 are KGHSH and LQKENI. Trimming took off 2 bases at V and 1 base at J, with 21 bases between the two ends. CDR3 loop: CASSPSPAGVAGSNQPQHF. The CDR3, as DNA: TGTGCCAGCTCACCATCCCCGGCAGGAGTTGCCGGGAGCAATCAGCCCCAGCATTTT. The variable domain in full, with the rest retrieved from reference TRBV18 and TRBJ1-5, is NAGVMQNPRHLVRRRGQEARLRCSPMKGHSHVYWYRQLPEEGLKFMVYLQKENIIDESGMPKERFSAEFPKEGPSILRIQQVVRGDSAAYFCASSPSPAGVAGSNQPQHFGDGTRLSIL.

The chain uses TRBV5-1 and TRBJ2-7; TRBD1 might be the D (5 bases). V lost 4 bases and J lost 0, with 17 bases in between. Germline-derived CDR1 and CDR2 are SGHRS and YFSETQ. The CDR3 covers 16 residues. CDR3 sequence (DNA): TGCGCCAGCAGCCTAGTCCTGGCAGGGTCCTCCTACGAGCAGTACTTC. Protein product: CASSLVLAGSSYEQYF.

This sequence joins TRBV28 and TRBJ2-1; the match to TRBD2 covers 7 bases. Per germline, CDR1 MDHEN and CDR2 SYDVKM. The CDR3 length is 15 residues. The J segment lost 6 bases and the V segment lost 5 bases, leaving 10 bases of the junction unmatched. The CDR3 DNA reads TGTGCCAGCAGTCCGCCCGGGACTATAGGCAATGAGCAGTTCTTC. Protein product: CASSPPGTIGNEQFF. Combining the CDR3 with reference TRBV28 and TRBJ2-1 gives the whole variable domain DVKVTQSSRYLVKRTGEKVFLECVQDMDHENMFWYRQDPGLGLRLIYFSYDVKMKEKGDIPEGYSVSREKKERFSLILESASTNQTSMYLCASSPPGTIGNEQFFGPGTRLTVL.

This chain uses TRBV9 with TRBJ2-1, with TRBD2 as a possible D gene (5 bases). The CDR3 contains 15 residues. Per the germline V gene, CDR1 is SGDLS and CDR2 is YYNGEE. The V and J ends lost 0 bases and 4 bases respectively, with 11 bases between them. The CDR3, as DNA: TGTGCCAGCAGCGTAGCCAGCGGAGCGTACAATGAGCAGTTCTTC. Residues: CASSVASGAYNEQFF.

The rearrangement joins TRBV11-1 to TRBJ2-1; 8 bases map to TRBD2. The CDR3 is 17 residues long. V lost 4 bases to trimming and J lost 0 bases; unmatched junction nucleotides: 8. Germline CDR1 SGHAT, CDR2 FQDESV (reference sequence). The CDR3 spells CASSSPSGQTSYNEQFF. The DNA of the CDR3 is TGTGCCAGCAGCTCTCCTAGCGGGCAAACCTCCTACAATGAGCAGTTCTTC.

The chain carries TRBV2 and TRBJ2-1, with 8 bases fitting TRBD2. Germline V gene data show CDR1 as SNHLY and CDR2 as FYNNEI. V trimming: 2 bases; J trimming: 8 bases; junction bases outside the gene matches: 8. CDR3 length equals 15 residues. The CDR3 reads CASSERSGGPYEQFF. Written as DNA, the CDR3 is TGTGCCAGCAGTGAACGATCGGGGGGGCCGTATGAGCAGTTCTTC.